This is a list of T cell receptor beta chains from one sample in a study of cytomegalovirus exposure and HLA in healthy donors. Profiled with immunoSEQ multiplex PCR; TCRdb holds only in-frame clones, not every one. Of around 150,000 clones detected, less than 85% appear once; the ten largest clones hold over 1.3%. Material for sequencing was PBMCs. These receptors originate from a man aged 60 to 69 in good health and CMV-seronegative. Each CDR3 is given with its conserved first and last residue. The D gene is left open where the match is weak. Only some rows state a clone size, as once, few, many or a class for expanded clones.

D gene: TRBD1; V gene: TRBV4-1; clone size: -; J gene: TRBJ1-3; CDR3 DNA: TGCGCCAGCAGCCAGGGGACAGGGGAAAAAGAGTCCCCTGGAAACACCATATATTTT; CDR3 protein: CASSQGTGEKESPGNTIYF
D gene: -; V gene: TRBV5-4; clone size: -; J gene: TRBJ2-5; CDR3 DNA: TGTGCCAGCAGCCTGCAAGAGACCCAGTACTTC; CDR3 protein: CASSLQETQYF
D gene: -; V gene: TRBV7-8; clone size: -; J gene: TRBJ2-3; CDR3 DNA: TGTGCCAGCAGCTTAGGACAGATCGGCGGCACAGATACGCAGTATTTT; CDR3 protein: CASSLGQIGGTDTQYF
D gene: -; V gene: TRBV30; clone size: -; J gene: TRBJ2-2; CDR3 DNA: TGTGCCTGGAGTCTAGCTAGCGACAGCGGGGAGCTGTTTTTT; CDR3 protein: CAWSLASDSGELFF
D gene: TRBD1; V gene: TRBV30; clone size: -; J gene: TRBJ1-3; CDR3 DNA: TGTGCCTGGAACCGACAGGGGACTGGAAACACCATATATTTT; CDR3 protein: CAWNRQGTGNTIYF
D gene: TRBD1; V gene: TRBV7-9; clone size: once; J gene: TRBJ1-5; CDR3 DNA: TGTGCCAGCAAAGGACAGGGAAATCAGCCCCAGCATTTT; CDR3 protein: CASKGQGNQPQHF
D gene: -; V gene: TRBV4-1; clone size: -; J gene: TRBJ2-5; CDR3 DNA: TGCGCCAGCAGCCATGTCCTAGTGCGGGGGCCGTACCAAGAGACCCAGTACTTC; CDR3 protein: CASSHVLVRGPYQETQYF
D gene: TRBD1; V gene: TRBV7-6; clone size: -; J gene: TRBJ1-5; CDR3 DNA: TGTGCCAGCAGCCCGCTACCTCACCTGACAGGGGGCACTCAGCCCCAGCATTTT; CDR3 protein: CASSPLPHLTGGTQPQHF
D gene: -; V gene: TRBV7-2; clone size: -; J gene: TRBJ1-2; CDR3 DNA: TGTGCCAGCACGGGGGGGCACTATGGCTACACCTTC; CDR3 protein: CASTGGHYGYTF
D gene: -; V gene: TRBV5-1; clone size: -; J gene: TRBJ2-1; CDR3 DNA: TGCGCCAGCAGCTTGATCCCGACAGGCTACAATGAGCAGTTCTTC; CDR3 protein: CASSLIPTGYNEQFF
D gene: TRBD1; V gene: TRBV11-2; clone size: -; J gene: TRBJ1-2; CDR3 DNA: TGTGCCAGCAGCTTAACACCCGGGACAGGGGATGGCTACACCTTC; CDR3 protein: CASSLTPGTGDGYTF
D gene: -; V gene: TRBV2; clone size: -; J gene: TRBJ2-7; CDR3 DNA: TGTGCCAGCGAAGGACAGTCCTACGAGCAGTACTTC; CDR3 protein: CASEGQSYEQYF
D gene: TRBD1; V gene: TRBV7-3; clone size: -; J gene: TRBJ1-2; CDR3 DNA: TGTGCCAGCAGCTTAGACAGGGGGCGGTATGGCTACACCTTC; CDR3 protein: CASSLDRGRYGYTF
D gene: -; V gene: TRBV12-5; clone size: -; J gene: TRBJ2-4; CDR3 DNA: TGTGCTAGTGCCGGGACACTGAACATTCAGTACTTC; CDR3 protein: CASAGTLNIQYF
D gene: TRBD1; V gene: TRBV5-1; clone size: -; J gene: TRBJ1-1; CDR3 DNA: TGCGCCAGCAGTTTTACAGGGGCCACTGAAGCTTTCTTT; CDR3 protein: CASSFTGATEAFF
D gene: TRBD2; V gene: TRBV6-1; clone size: -; J gene: TRBJ2-7; CDR3 DNA: TGTGCCAGCAGCCCCGGGACTAGCTCCTACGAGCAGTACTTC; CDR3 protein: CASSPGTSSYEQYF
D gene: TRBD1; V gene: TRBV4-3; clone size: few; J gene: TRBJ2-4; CDR3 DNA: TGCGCCAGCAGCCGGACAGGTACGAGTGGGTTC; CDR3 protein: CASSRTGTSGF
D gene: TRBD2; V gene: TRBV11-2; clone size: -; J gene: TRBJ2-2; CDR3 DNA: TGTGCCAGCAGCTTAGCAGCGGGGGGGGAGGGGACCGGGGAGCTGTTTTTT; CDR3 protein: CASSLAAGGEGTGELFF
D gene: -; V gene: TRBV19; clone size: -; J gene: TRBJ2-7; CDR3 DNA: TGTGCCAGTAGTACATACCGGGCCTCGGGGAACTACGAGCAGTACTTC; CDR3 protein: CASSTYRASGNYEQYF
D gene: -; V gene: TRBV7-2; clone size: -; J gene: TRBJ2-7; CDR3 DNA: TGTGCCAGCAGCTTCGACAGGCAACCCTCCTACGAGCAGTACTTC; CDR3 protein: CASSFDRQPSYEQYF
D gene: -; V gene: TRBV2; clone size: -; J gene: TRBJ2-7; CDR3 DNA: TGTGCCAGCAAAGGCAGGGCCTACGAGCAGTACTTC; CDR3 protein: CASKGRAYEQYF
D gene: TRBD1; V gene: TRBV9; clone size: -; J gene: TRBJ2-7; CDR3 DNA: TGTGCCAGCAGCGTAGGAGGGACAGGGGTCTACGAGCAGTACTTC; CDR3 protein: CASSVGGTGVYEQYF
D gene: TRBD2; V gene: TRBV7-8; clone size: -; J gene: TRBJ2-2; CDR3 DNA: TGTGCCAGCAGCTTTAGCGGGGGGGCTTCCGGGGAGCTGTTTTTT; CDR3 protein: CASSFSGGASGELFF